Listed below are T cell receptor beta chains from one sample, sequenced in a study of blood T cell repertoires in COVID-19. Data came from immunoSEQ multiplex PCR; TCRdb stores just in-frame clones and leaves some out. The table records approximately 180,000 clones, 70% to 90% of them present only once. Sequenced: peripheral blood. The receptors stem from a man in his sixties with active or convalescent COVID-19. The CDR3 runs from the conserved cysteine through the conserved F or W.

>TRBV9
CASSPVPDRGSTQFF
>TRBV10-3
CAISDSSGWNQHF
>TRBV7-2
CASSSPGQGSGANVLTF
>TRBV5-1
CASSFISTDTQYF
>TRBV14
CASSPTGLPTPLHF
>TRBV7-8
CASSLAGQSYEQYF
>TRBV24-1
CATSDLGGGADTGELFF
>TRBV6-5
CASRNPGQAFEAFF
>TRBV14
CASSLATYNSPLHF
>TRBV12-3/TRBV12-4
CASTFQGANGYTF
>TRBV4-1
CASSQETAPGKNYGYTF
>TRBV29-1
CSAGQGAYEQYF
>TRBV7-2
CASRRNNGGTYEQYF
>TRBV5-6
CASSLYVLSSYNEQFF
>TRBV2
CASSESWAGFGYTF
>TRBV10-3
CAISYRDMNTEAFF
>TRBV27
CASSFSNSPLHF
>TRBV19
CASSSTAGNNEKLFF
>TRBV5-1
CASSSGQGTQETQYF
>TRBV5-1
CASSLTTGDRGTHEQYF
>TRBV5-4
CASSLSGTGNSPLHF
>TRBV5-1
CASGRDRYEKLFF
>TRBV6-2/TRBV6-3
CASSNEGLSNEQFF
>TRBV9
CASSVGGQGAQYGYTF
>TRBV25-1
CASSEYRRGGETQYF
>TRBV29-1
CSVGDTINSPLHF
>TRBV11-2
CASSSGGPGTNVLTF
>TRBV2
CASRALAGGRETQYF
>TRBV6-5
CASRGSGGYYNEQFF